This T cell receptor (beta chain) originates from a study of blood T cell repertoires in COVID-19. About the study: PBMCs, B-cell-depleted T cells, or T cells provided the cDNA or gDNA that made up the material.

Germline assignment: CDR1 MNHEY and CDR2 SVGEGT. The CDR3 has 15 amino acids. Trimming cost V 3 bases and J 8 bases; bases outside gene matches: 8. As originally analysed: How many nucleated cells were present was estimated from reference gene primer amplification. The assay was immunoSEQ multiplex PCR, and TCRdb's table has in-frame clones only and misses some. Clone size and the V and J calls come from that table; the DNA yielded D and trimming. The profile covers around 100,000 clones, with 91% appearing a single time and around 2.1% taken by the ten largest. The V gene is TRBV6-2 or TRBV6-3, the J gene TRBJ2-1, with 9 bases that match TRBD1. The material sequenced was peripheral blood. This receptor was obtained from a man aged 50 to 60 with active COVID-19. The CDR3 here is CASSYPTGGSDEQFF. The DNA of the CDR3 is TGTGCCAGCAGTTATCCGACAGGGGGGAGTGATGAGCAGTTCTTC.